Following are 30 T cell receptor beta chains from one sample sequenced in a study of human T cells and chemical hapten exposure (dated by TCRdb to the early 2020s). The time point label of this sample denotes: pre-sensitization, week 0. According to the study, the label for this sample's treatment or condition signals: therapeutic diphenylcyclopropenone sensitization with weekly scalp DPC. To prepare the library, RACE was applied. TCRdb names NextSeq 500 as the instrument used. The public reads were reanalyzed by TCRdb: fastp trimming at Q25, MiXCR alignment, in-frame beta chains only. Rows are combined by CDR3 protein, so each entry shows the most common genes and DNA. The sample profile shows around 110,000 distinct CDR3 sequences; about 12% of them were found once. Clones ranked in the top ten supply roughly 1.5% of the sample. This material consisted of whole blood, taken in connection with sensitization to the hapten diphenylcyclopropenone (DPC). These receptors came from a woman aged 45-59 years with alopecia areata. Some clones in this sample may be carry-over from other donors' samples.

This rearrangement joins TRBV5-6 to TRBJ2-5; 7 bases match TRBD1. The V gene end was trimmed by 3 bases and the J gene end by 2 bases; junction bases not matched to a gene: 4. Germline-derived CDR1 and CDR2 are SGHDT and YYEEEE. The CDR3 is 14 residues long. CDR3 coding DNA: TGTGCCAGCAGCTCGCGGACAGGACAAGAGACCCAGTACTTC. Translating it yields CASSSRTGQETQYF. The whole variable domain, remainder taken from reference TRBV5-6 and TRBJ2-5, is DAGVTQSPTHLIKTRGQQVTLRCSPKSGHDTVSWYQQALGQGPQFIFQYYEEEERQRGNFPDRFSGHQFPNYSSELNVNALLLGDSALYLCASSSRTGQETQYFGPGTRLLVL.

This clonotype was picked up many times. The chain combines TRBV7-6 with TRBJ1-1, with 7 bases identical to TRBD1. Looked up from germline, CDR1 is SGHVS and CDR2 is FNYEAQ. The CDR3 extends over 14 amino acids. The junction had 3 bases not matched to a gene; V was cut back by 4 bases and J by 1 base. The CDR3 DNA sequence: TGTGCCAGCAGCTCAAGGACAGGGAACACTGAAGCTTTCTTT. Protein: CASSSRTGNTEAFF.

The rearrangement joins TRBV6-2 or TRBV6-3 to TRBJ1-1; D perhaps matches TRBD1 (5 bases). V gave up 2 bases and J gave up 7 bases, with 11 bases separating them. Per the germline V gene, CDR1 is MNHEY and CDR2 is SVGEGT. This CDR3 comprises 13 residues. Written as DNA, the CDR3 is TGTGCCAGCAGTTACGCCGGGGGAAGTGAAGCTTTCTTT. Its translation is CASSYAGGSEAFF.

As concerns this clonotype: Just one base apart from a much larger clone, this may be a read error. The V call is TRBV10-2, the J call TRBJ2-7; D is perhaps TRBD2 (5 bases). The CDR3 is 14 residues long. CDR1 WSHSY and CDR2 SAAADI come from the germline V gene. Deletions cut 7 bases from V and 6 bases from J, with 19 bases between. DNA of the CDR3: TGCGCCAGCACCCAAGAGCTTAGACGGGGCGAGCAGTACTTC. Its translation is CASTQELRRGEQYF.

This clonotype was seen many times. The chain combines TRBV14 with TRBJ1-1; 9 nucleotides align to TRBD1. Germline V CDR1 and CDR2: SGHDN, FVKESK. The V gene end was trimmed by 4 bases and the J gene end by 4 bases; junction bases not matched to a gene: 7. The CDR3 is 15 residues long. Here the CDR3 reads CASSRYRGRGTEAFF. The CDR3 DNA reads TGTGCCAGCAGCCGATACAGGGGGCGAGGCACTGAAGCTTTCTTT.

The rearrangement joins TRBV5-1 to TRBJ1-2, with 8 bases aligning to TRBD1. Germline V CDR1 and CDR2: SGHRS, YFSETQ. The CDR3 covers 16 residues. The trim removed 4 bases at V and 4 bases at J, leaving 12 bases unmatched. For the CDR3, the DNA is TGCGCCAGCAGCCCCGGGACAGGCGGATGGGGCTATGGCTACACCTTC. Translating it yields CASSPGTGGWGYGYTF.

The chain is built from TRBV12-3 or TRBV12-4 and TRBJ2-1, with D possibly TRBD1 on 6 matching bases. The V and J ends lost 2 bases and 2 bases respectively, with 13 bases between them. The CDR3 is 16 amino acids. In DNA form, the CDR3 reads TGTGCCAGCAGTTTAAGACCGGGACAAACCTACAATGAGCAGTTCTTC. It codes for CASSLRPGQTYNEQFF.

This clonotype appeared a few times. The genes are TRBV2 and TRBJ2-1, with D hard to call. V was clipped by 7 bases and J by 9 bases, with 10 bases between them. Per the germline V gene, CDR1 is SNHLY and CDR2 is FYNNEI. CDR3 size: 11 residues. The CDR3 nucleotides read TGTGCCAGCACCTTATACGGTGAGCAGTTCTTC. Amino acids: CASTLYGEQFF. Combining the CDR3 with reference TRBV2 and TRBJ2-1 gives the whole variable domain EPEVTQTPSHQVTQMGQEVILRCVPISNHLYFYWYRQILGQKVEFLVSFYNNEISEKSEIFDDQFSVERPDGSNFTLKIRSTKLEDSAMYFCASTLYGEQFFGPGTRLTVL.

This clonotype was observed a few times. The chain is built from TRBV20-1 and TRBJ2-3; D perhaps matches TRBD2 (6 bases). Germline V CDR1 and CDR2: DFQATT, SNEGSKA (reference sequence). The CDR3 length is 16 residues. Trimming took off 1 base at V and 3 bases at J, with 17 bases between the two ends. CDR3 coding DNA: TGCAGTGCTAGAGCAGAGCTAGCGATAATTACAGATACGCAGTATTTT. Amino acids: CSARAELAIITDTQYF.

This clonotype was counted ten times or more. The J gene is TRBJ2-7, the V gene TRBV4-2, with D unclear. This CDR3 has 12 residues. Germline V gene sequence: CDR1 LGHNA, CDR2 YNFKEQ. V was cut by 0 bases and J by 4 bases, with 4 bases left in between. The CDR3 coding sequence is TGTGCCAGCAGCCAAGATACTTACGAGCAGTACTTC. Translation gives CASSQDTYEQYF.

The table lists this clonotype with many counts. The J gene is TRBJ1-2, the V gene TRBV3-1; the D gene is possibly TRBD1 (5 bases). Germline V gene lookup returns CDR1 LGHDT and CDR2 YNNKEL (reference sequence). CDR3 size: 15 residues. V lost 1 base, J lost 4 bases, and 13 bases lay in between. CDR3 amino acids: CASSQALGQGYGYTF. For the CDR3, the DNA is TGTGCCAGCAGCCAAGCCCTCGGACAAGGCTATGGCTACACCTTC.

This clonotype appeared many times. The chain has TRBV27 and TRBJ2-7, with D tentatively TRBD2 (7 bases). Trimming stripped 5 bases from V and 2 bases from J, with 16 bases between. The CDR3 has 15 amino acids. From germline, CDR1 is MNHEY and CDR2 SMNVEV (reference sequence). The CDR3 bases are TGTGCCAGCAGTCCCCTCGGGGGGCTACCCTACGAGCAGTACTTC. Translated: CASSPLGGLPYEQYF.

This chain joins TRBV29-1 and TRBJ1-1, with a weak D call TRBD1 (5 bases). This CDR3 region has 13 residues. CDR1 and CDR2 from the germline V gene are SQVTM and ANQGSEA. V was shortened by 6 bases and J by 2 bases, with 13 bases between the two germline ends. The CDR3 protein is CSVGEGINTEAFF. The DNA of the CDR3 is TGCAGCGTGGGCGAGGGGATAAACACTGAAGCTTTCTTT.

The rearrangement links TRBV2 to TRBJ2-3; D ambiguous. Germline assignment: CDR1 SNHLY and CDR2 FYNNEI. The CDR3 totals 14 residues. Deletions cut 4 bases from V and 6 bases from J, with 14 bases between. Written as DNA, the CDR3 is TGTGCCAGCAGTGCGGTCCTAGTTAGGGATACGCAGTATTTT. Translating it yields CASSAVLVRDTQYF.

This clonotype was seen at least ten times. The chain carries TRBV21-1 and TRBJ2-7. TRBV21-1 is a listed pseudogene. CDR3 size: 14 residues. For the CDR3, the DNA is TGTGCCAGCAGCCCCTTGGACAGCTCCTACGAGCAGTACTTC. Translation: CASSPLDSSYEQYF.

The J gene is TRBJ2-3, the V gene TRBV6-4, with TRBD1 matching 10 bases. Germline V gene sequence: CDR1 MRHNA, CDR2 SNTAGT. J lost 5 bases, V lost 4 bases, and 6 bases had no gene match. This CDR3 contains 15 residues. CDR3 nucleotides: TGTGCCAGCAGTGGAGGACAGGGGGGAGGAGATACGCAGTATTTT. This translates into CASSGGQGGGDTQYF.

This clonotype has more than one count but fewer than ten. CDR3 sequence reads: CASSPRTEAFF. DNA of the CDR3: TGTGCCAGCAGCCCGAGAACTGAAGCTTTCTTT. This chain connects TRBV7-2 to TRBJ1-1; unclear D gene. Trimming removed 5 bases at V and 5 bases at J, with 6 bases between. CDR3 size: 11 residues. Germline lookup yields CDR1 SGHTA and CDR2 FQGNSA. Full variable domain (rest looked up from reference TRBV7-2 and TRBJ1-1): GAGVSQSPSNKVTEKGKDVELRCDPISGHTALYWYRQSLGQGLEFLIYFQGNSAPDKSGLPSDRFSAERTGGSVSTLTIQRTQQEDSAVYLCASSPRTEAFFGQGTRLTVV.

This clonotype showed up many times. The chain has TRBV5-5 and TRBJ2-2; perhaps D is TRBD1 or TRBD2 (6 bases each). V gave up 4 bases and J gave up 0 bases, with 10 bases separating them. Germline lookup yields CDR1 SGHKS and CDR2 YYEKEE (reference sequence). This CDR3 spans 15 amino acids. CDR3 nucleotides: TGTGCCAGCAGCCCCGGGGGCTCGAACACCGGGGAGCTGTTTTTT. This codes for CASSPGGSNTGELFF.

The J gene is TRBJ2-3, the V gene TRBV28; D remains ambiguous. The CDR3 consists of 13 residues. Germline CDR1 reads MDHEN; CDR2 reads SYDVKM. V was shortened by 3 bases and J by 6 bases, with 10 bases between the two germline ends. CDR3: CASSFLFVDTQYF. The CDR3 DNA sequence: TGTGCCAGCAGTTTCCTTTTTGTGGATACGCAGTATTTT. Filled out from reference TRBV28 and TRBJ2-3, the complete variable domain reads DVKVTQSSRYLVKRTGEKVFLECVQDMDHENMFWYRQDPGLGLRLIYFSYDVKMKEKGDIPEGYSVSREKKERFSLILESASTNQTSMYLCASSFLFVDTQYFGPGTRLTVL.

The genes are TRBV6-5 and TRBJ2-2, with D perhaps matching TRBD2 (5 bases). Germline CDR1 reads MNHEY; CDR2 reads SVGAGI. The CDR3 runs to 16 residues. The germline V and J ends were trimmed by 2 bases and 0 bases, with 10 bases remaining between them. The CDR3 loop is CASSYGLASNTGELFF. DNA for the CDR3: TGTGCCAGCAGTTACGGTTTAGCGTCGAACACCGGGGAGCTGTTTTTT.

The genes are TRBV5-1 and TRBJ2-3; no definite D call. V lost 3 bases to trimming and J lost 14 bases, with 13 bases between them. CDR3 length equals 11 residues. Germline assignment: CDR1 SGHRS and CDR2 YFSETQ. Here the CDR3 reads CASSSAGRAYF. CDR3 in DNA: TGCGCCAGCAGCTCTGCAGGACGTGCGTATTTT.

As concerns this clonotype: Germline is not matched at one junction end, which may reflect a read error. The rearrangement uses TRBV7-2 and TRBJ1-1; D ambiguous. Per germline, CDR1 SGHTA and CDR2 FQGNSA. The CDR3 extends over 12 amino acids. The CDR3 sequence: CASSLQNGEACF. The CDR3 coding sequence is TGTGCCAGCAGCTTACAGAACGGTGAAGCTTGCTTT.

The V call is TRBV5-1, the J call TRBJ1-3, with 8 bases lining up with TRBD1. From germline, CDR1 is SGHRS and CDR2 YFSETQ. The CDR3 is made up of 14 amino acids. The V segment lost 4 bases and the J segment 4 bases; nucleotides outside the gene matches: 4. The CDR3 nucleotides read TGCGCCAGCAGCGCTGACAGGGGAGGAAACACCATATATTTT. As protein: CASSADRGGNTIYF.

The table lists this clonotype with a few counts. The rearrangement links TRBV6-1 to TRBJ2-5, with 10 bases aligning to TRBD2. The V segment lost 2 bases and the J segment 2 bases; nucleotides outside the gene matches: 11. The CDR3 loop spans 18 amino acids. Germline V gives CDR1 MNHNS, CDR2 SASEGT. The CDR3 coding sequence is TGTGCCAGCAGTGAATTCATCCCCACTAGCGGGGAACAAGAGACCCAGTACTTC. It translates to CASSEFIPTSGEQETQYF.

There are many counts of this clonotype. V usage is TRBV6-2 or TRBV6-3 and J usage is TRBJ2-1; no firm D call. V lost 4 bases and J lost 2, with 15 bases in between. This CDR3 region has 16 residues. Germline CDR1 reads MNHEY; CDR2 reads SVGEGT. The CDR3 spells CASSSTGPGAYNEQFF. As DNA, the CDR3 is TGTGCCAGCAGTTCCACCGGGCCTGGGGCCTACAATGAGCAGTTCTTC.

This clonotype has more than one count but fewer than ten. The CDR3 DNA reads TGCGCCAGCAGCTTGGAAAGTCGGACCAACAATGAGCAGTTCTTC. It specifies CASSLESRTNNEQFF. The chain couples TRBV5-1 to TRBJ2-1, with D unclear. The germline V and J ends were trimmed by 0 bases and 5 bases, with 12 bases remaining between them. The CDR3 runs to 15 residues. The germline V gene encodes CDR1 SGHRS and CDR2 YFSETQ.

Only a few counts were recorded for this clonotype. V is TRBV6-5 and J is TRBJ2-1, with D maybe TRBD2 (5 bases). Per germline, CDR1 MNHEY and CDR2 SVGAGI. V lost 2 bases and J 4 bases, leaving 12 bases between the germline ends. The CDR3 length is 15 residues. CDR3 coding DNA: TGTGCCAGCAGTTACGGGGAGCCCGGGTACAATGAGCAGTTCTTC. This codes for CASSYGEPGYNEQFF.

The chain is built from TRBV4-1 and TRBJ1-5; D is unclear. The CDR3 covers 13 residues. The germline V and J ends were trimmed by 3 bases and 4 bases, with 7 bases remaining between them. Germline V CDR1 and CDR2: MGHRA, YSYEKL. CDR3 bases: TGCGCCAGCAGCCAGGCTACTAATCAGCCCCAGCATTTT. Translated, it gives CASSQATNQPQHF.

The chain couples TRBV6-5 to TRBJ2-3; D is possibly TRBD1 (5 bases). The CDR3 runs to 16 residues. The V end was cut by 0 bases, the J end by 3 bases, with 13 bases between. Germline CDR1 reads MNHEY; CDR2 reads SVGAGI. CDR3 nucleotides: TGTGCCAGCAGTTACTCTGGGGCGTTGCCAACAGATACGCAGTATTTT. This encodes CASSYSGALPTDTQYF.

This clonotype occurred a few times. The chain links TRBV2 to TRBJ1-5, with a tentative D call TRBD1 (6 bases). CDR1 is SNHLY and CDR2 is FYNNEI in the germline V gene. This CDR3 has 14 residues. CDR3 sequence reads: CAYRAAGEVQPQHF. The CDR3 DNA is TGTGCATATCGGGCGGCAGGGGAAGTTCAGCCCCAGCATTTT.